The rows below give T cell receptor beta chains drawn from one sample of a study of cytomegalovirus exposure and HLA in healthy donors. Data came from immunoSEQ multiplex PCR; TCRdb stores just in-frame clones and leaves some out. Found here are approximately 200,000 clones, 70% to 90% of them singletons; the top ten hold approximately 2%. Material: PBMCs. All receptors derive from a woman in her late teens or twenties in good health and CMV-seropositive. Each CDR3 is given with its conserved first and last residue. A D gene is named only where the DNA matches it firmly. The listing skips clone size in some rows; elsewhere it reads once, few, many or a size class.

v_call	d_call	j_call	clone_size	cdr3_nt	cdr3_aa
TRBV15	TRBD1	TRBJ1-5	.	TGTGCCACCAGCAGGGGGACAGGGGATTCTTCTCAGCCCCAGCATTTT	CATSRGTGDSSQPQHF
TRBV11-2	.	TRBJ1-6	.	TGTGCCAGCAGCAACAGACCGCCCAATTCACCCCTCCACTTT	CASSNRPPNSPLHF
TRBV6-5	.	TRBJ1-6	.	TGTGCCAGCAGTTACGGCCCCGGTCGCCGGGGTTCACCCCTCCACTTT	CASSYGPGRRGSPLHF
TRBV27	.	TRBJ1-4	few	TGTGCCAGCAGTTTATCGATAAGGAGTTCTAAACTGTTTTTT	CASSLSIRSSKLFF
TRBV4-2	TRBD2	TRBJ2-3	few	TGTGCCAGCGATAGCGGGGGGGCCTCAGATACGCAGTATTTT	CASDSGGASDTQYF
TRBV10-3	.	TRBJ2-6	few	TGTGCCATCAGTGAGTCGGAGGGCTCTGGGGCCAACGTCCTGACTTTC	CAISESEGSGANVLTF
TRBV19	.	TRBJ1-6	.	TGTGCCAGTAGAGTCAGCTCCTATAATTCACCCCTCCACTTT	CASRVSSYNSPLHF
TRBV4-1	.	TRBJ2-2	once	TGCGCCAGCAGCCCGCAGGGGCTCCCTGTCTCCGGGGAGCTGTTTTTT	CASSPQGLPVSGELFF
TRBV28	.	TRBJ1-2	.	TGTGCCAGCAGTTTACCAGGGGCGAACTATGGCTACACCTTC	CASSLPGANYGYTF
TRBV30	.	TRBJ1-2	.	TGTGCCTGGAGTGTATTTTGGAACAGGGATTCGTCTGGCTACACCTTC	CAWSVFWNRDSSGYTF
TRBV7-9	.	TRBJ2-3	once	TGTGCCAGCAGCTTGGGGCGATACACAGATACGCAGTATTTT	CASSLGRYTDTQYF
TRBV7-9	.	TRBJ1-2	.	TGTGCCAGCAGTTTAACTTATGGCTACACCTTC	CASSLTYGYTF
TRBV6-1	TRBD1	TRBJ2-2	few	TGTGCCAGCAGTGAAGCAACGGGACAGGGCGGCGGGGAGCTGTTTTTT	CASSEATGQGGGELFF
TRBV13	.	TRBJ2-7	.	TGTGCCAGCAGCTTAAGCGGCAGCTACGAGCAGTACTTC	CASSLSGSYEQYF
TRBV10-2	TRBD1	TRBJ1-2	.	TGCGCCACCGGGGGAACAGGGGGATATGGCTACACCTTC	CATGGTGGYGYTF
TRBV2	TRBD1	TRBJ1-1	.	TGTGCCAGCAAGGACAGGGGAGTCGGGAACACTGAAGCTTTCTTT	CASKDRGVGNTEAFF
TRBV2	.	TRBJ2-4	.	TGTGCCAGCAGTGGGGCCCCCCCAAAAAACATTCAGTACTTC	CASSGAPPKNIQYF
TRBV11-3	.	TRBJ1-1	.	TGTGCCAGCAGCCACGGGACAACTTGGACTGAAGCTTTCTTT	CASSHGTTWTEAFF
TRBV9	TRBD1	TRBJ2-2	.	TGTGCCAGCAGCGAGGGACAGGGAGATTGGGGGGAGCTGTTTTTT	CASSEGQGDWGELFF
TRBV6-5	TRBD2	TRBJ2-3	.	TGTGCCAGCACCCTAAGGCTAGCGGGGACAGATACGCAGTATTTT	CASTLRLAGTDTQYF
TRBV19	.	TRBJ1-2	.	TGTGCCAGTAGTATTAGCGGTGATGACTATGGCTACACCTTC	CASSISGDDYGYTF
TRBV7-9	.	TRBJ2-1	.	TGTGCCAGCAGCTTAGGGCGGGTCAATGAGCAGTTCTTC	CASSLGRVNEQFF
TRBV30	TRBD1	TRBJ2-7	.	TGTGCCTGGAGTCTGTATTGGTGGGACAGGGGAACCTACGACGAGCAGTACTTC	CAWSLYWWDRGTYDEQYF
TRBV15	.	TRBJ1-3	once	TGTGCCACCAAGCGAGGGGGAACCTCTGGAAACACCATATATTTT	CATKRGGTSGNTIYF
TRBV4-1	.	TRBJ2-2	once	TGCGCCAGCAGCCAAGAGACGAGGAACCGTGGGGAGCTGTTTTTT	CASSQETRNRGELFF
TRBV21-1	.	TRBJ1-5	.	TGTGCCAGCAGCAGGTACCCGGGACAGACATATAGCAATCAGCCCCAGCATTTT	CASSRYPGQTYSNQPQHF
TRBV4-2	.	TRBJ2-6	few	TGTGCCAGCAGCCAAGATAGAGACTCTGGGGCCAACGTCCTGACTTTC	CASSQDRDSGANVLTF
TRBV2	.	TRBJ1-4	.	TGTGCCAGCAGTCTACAGGGAACAAGTGAAAAACTGTTTTTT	CASSLQGTSEKLFF
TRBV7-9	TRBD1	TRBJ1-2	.	TGTGCCAGCAGCCCAGGGACAGGGGCGAACTATGGCTACACCTTC	CASSPGTGANYGYTF
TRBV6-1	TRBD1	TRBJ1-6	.	TGTGCCAGCAGTCATGGACAGGGAGATTCACCCCTCCACTTT	CASSHGQGDSPLHF
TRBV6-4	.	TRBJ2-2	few	TGTGCCAGCAGTGATCGGAACACCGGGGAGCTGTTTTTT	CASSDRNTGELFF
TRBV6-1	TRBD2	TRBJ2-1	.	TGTGCCAGCAGTGAAGTAGGTAGCGGGGGCTACAATGAGCAGTTCTTC	CASSEVGSGGYNEQFF
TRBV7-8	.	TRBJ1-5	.	TGTGCCAGCAGCTTAGCGGCGGGTTCTCAGCCCCAGCATTTT	CASSLAAGSQPQHF
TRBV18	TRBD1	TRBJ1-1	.	TGTGCCAGCTCCGGAGGGATCACAGGGGCGAACACTGAAGCTTTCTTT	CASSGGITGANTEAFF
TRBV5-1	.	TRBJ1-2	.	TGCGCCAGCAGCCCGGTCCCCGGGGGAGAGGGCTATGGCTACACCTTC	CASSPVPGGEGYGYTF
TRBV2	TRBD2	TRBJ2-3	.	TGTGCCAGCAGTCTCAACTTAGCGGGATCCACAGATACGCAGTATTTT	CASSLNLAGSTDTQYF
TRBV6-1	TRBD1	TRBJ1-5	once	TGTGCCAGCAGATTACAGGGGGATCAGCCCCAGCATTTT	CASRLQGDQPQHF
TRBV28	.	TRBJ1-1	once	TGTGCCAGCAGTTTAGAAGGGAGGGTCTCTGAAGCTTTCTTT	CASSLEGRVSEAFF